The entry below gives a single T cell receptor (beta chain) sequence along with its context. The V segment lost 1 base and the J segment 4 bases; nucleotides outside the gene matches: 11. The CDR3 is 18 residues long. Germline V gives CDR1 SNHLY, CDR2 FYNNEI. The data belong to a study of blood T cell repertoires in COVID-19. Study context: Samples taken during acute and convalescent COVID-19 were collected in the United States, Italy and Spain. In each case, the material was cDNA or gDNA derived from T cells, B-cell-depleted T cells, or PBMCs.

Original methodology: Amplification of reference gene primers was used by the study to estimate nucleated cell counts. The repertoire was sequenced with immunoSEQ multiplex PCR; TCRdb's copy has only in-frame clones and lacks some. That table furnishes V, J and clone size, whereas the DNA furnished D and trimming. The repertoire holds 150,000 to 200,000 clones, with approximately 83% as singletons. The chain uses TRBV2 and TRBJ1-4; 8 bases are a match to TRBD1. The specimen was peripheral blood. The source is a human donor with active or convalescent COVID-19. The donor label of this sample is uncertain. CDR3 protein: CASSEGWTGKAFNEKLFF. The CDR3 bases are TGTGCCAGCAGTGAAGGGTGGACAGGGAAAGCCTTTAATGAAAAACTGTTTTTT.